Below, 26 T cell receptor beta chains from the same sample are listed, as sequenced in a study of blood T cell repertoires in COVID-19. Sequenced by immunoSEQ multiplex PCR; TCRdb stores in-frame clones only, minus some. The table records 280,000 or so clones, approximately 86% of them present only once. What was sequenced was peripheral blood. These receptors came from a man aged 18 to 29 with active or convalescent COVID-19.

The chain employs TRBV6-5 and TRBJ2-5; D ambiguous. Between the trimmed V and J ends, which lost 6 bases and 3 bases, there was a span of 5 bases. The CDR3 consists of 11 residues. Germline CDR1 and CDR2: MNHEY and SVGAGI. For the CDR3, the DNA is TGTGCCAGCAGGGTAGAAGAGACCCAGTACTTC. Translated, it gives CASRVEETQYF.

The V and J genes are TRBV27 and TRBJ2-2, with 12 bases lining up with TRBD2. There are 17 residues in the CDR3. CDR1 and CDR2 (germline): MNHEY, SMNVEV (reference sequence). V shed 6 bases and J 6 bases; nucleotides not matched to a gene: 11. The CDR3 DNA reads as TGTGCCAGCAGGCCACTCCCGGGACTAGCGGGTGCCGGGGAGCTGTTTTTT. It yields the protein CASRPLPGLAGAGELFF.

The sample holds one count of this clone. The chain carries TRBV6-5 and TRBJ2-1; 12 bases line up with TRBD2. Losses at the gene ends were 5 bases for V and 10 bases for J; bases not matched to a gene: 6. The CDR3 consists of 14 residues. Germline CDR1 is MNHEY and CDR2 is SVGAGI. CDR3 nucleotides: TGTGCCAGCAGTAACCTAGCGGGGGGGGGCGAGCAGTTCTTC. Protein: CASSNLAGGGEQFF.

The chain joins TRBV5-1 to TRBJ2-7; D perhaps matches TRBD1 (6 bases). The germline V gene has CDR1 SGHRS and CDR2 YFSETQ. This CDR3 is built from 13 residues. Trimming cost V 4 bases and J 5 bases, with 13 bases left between them. The CDR3 nucleotides are TGCGCCAGCAGCATACAGGGTCCCGACGAGCAGTACTTC. Encoded protein: CASSIQGPDEQYF.

V and J are TRBV5-1 and TRBJ2-1; D possibly corresponds to TRBD2 (5 bases). This CDR3 comprises 15 residues. Trimming removed 2 bases from V and 2 bases from J, with 11 bases in between. Per the germline V gene, CDR1 is SGHRS and CDR2 is YFSETQ. In nucleotides, the CDR3 is TGCGCCAGCAGCTTAAGCGGTAGCCCCTACAATGAGCAGTTCTTC. It encodes CASSLSGSPYNEQFF.

The chain employs TRBV6-5 and TRBJ2-7; D possibly corresponds to TRBD1 (7 bases). With 9 bases removed from V and 2 bases from J, the gap between germline ends came to 11 bases. The CDR3 is 12 amino acids. Germline lookup yields CDR1 MNHEY and CDR2 SVGAGI. DNA for the CDR3: TGTGCCAGAGACAGGGAGGCCTACGAGCAGTACTTC. This codes for CARDREAYEQYF.

This chain connects TRBV19 to TRBJ1-2; a possible D gene is TRBD1 (6 bases). The CDR3 runs to 16 residues. The germline CDR1 and CDR2 sequences are LNHDA and SQIVND (reference sequence). Trimming stripped 6 bases from V and 1 base from J, with 18 bases between. The CDR3 DNA reads TGTGCCAGTAGCCCGTCCCGGACAGCATTTAACTATGGCTACACCTTC. It encodes CASSPSRTAFNYGYTF.

The chain recombines TRBV2 with TRBJ1-4, with 7 bases fitting TRBD1. This CDR3 has 14 residues. CDR1 and CDR2 (germline): SNHLY, FYNNEI. Trimming at V came to 6 bases and at J to 4 bases, leaving 5 bases not matched to a gene. The CDR3 protein is CASSGTEYNEKLFF. In DNA form, the CDR3 reads TGTGCCAGCAGCGGGACAGAGTATAATGAAAAACTGTTTTTT.

This chain connects TRBV6-6 to TRBJ1-2; 9 positions agree with TRBD1. This CDR3 region has 15 residues. V lost 5 bases to trimming and J lost 4 bases; unmatched junction nucleotides: 8. Germline V lookup: CDR1 MNHNY, CDR2 SVGAGI (reference sequence). The CDR3 loop reads CASSPGTGRAYGYTF. CDR3 in DNA: TGTGCCAGCAGTCCCGGGACAGGGAGGGCCTATGGCTACACCTTC.

The rearrangement joins TRBV5-4 to TRBJ2-3, with D possibly TRBD1 on 6 matching bases. Germline CDR1 reads SGHNT; CDR2 reads YYREEE (reference sequence). The CDR3 runs to 18 residues. Trimming took off 4 bases at V and 0 bases at J, with 21 bases between the two ends. CDR3 bases: TGTGCCAGCAGCCCCCTTGGGGGCGCGGCCGCTAGCACAGATACGCAGTATTTT. Its protein product is CASSPLGGAAASTDTQYF.

This chain links TRBV7-2 with TRBJ2-5; the D gene is possibly TRBD1 (5 bases). Germline V gene data show CDR1 as SGHTA and CDR2 as FQGNSA. Trimming left V 1 base short and J 5 bases short, with 8 bases between. The CDR3 sequence is 13 residues long. CDR3 coding DNA: TGTGCCAGCAGCTTAGGCAGGGCGGAGACCCAGTACTTC. Translating gives CASSLGRAETQYF. The complete variable domain, with remaining parts taken from reference TRBV7-2 and TRBJ2-5, reads GAGVSQSPSNKVTEKGKDVELRCDPISGHTALYWYRQSLGQGLEFLIYFQGNSAPDKSGLPSDRFSAERTGGSVSTLTIQRTQQEDSAVYLCASSLGRAETQYFGPGTRLLVL.

This clone was detected a few times. J is TRBJ1-2 and V is TRBV5-6; D unresolved. CDR3 length: 12 residues. Trimming removed 0 bases from V and 9 bases from J, with 9 bases in between. CDR1 and CDR2 (germline): SGHDT, YYEEEE. The CDR3 sequence is CASSLASGSYTF. The DNA for the CDR3 is TGTGCCAGCAGCTTGGCCTCCGGGAGCTACACCTTC. Looking up the rest from reference TRBV5-6 and TRBJ1-2 gives the full variable domain: DAGVTQSPTHLIKTRGQQVTLRCSPKSGHDTVSWYQQALGQGPQFIFQYYEEEERQRGNFPDRFSGHQFPNYSSELNVNALLLGDSALYLCASSLASGSYTFGSGTRLTVV.

The rearrangement joins TRBV7-8 to TRBJ2-7; 10 bases align to TRBD2. This CDR3 has 17 residues. Germline CDR1 reads SGHVS; CDR2 reads FQNEAQ. Trimming at V came to 0 bases and at J to 3 bases, leaving 8 bases not matched to a gene. The CDR3 loop is CASSLARLLAGVYEQYF. As DNA, the CDR3 is TGTGCCAGCAGCTTAGCGCGCCTCCTAGCGGGGGTCTACGAGCAGTACTTC.

The rearrangement uses TRBV12-3 or TRBV12-4 and TRBJ2-3, with TRBD2 matching over 9 bases. The CDR3 length is 13 residues. The J segment lost 7 bases and the V segment lost 4 bases, leaving 3 bases of the junction unmatched. The CDR3 here is CASSSSGVNTQYF. The CDR3 coding sequence is TGTGCCAGCAGTTCTAGCGGGGTTAATACGCAGTATTTT.

Concerning this clone itself: This specimen includes other DNA sequences encoding the same CDR3. V gene TRBV12-3 or TRBV12-4 combines with J gene TRBJ2-1, with D hard to call. V was clipped by 1 base and J by 10 bases, with 5 bases between them. This CDR3 has 11 amino acids. CDR3 protein: CASSLGGEQFF. Here the CDR3 DNA reads TGTGCCAGCAGTTTAGGTGGCGAGCAGTTCTTC.

The rearrangement uses TRBV6-2 or TRBV6-3 and TRBJ1-1, with 12 bases identical to TRBD1. V dropped 6 bases and J dropped 5; count of bases not matched to a gene: 16. The CDR3 contains 18 residues. Germline CDR1 is MNHEY and CDR2 is SVGEGT. The CDR3 DNA follows: TGTGCCAGCAGCCTCAACTTCCGGGACAGGGGGCGGGAGACTGAAGCTTTCTTT. This sequence encodes CASSLNFRDRGRETEAFF.

The chain employs TRBV7-2 and TRBJ1-4; D is unresolved. In germline, CDR1 is SGHTA, CDR2 FQGNSA. The V gene lost 4 bases and the J gene lost 2 bases, with 8 bases spanning the gap. This CDR3 has 14 amino acids. CDR3 nucleotide sequence: TGTGCCAGCAGCTACGACTCGACTAATGAAAAACTGTTTTTT. Protein: CASSYDSTNEKLFF.

This chain connects TRBV10-2 to TRBJ1-5; D remains unclear. From germline, CDR1 is WSHSY and CDR2 SAAADI. V gave up 3 bases and J gave up 0 bases, with 9 bases separating them. The CDR3 totals 15 residues. The CDR3 loop is CASSDIMSSNQPQHF. The CDR3 DNA follows: TGCGCCAGCAGTGATATTATGAGTAGCAATCAGCCCCAGCATTTT.

The chain is built from TRBV29-1 and TRBJ1-3; D might be TRBD1 (6 bases). Per the germline V gene, CDR1 is SQVTM and CDR2 is ANQGSEA. Trimming shortened V by 4 bases and J by 0 bases, and 16 bases separated the two germline ends. This CDR3 region has 16 residues. CDR3 sequence: CSVGQGLLRSGNTIYF. The DNA for the CDR3 is TGCAGCGTTGGCCAGGGGCTACTTCGCTCTGGAAACACCATATATTTT.

This clone was detected once. The chain combines TRBV12-3 or TRBV12-4 with TRBJ1-2; 7 bases align to TRBD1. The CDR3 runs 13 residues. V trimming: 7 bases; J trimming: 8 bases; junction bases outside the gene matches: 10. CDR3 region: CASTTTGFSGYTF. The CDR3 region has the DNA TGTGCCAGCACCACGACAGGGTTCTCCGGCTACACCTTC.

The chain has TRBV18 and TRBJ1-2, with no clear D. Deletions cut 5 bases from V and 8 bases from J, with 9 bases between. CDR1 is KGHSH and CDR2 is LQKENI in the germline V gene. The CDR3 covers 11 residues. CDR3 in DNA: TGTGCCAGCTCATCCAACGCGGGCTACACCTTC. Its translation is CASSSNAGYTF.

This clone turned up a few times. The V gene is TRBV5-1, the J gene TRBJ2-2; no reliable D call. The V end was cut by 4 bases, the J end by 2 bases, with 3 bases between. The CDR3 covers 12 residues. The germline V gene has CDR1 SGHRS and CDR2 YFSETQ. The DNA of the CDR3 is TGCGCCAGCAGCCCTAACACCGGGGAGCTGTTTTTT. Protein sequence: CASSPNTGELFF.

V usage is TRBV4-1 and J usage is TRBJ2-1; D might be TRBD1 (5 bases). The germline V and J ends were trimmed by 7 bases and 8 bases, with 18 bases remaining between them. Germline lookup yields CDR1 MGHRA and CDR2 YSYEKL. This CDR3 has 14 amino acids. CDR3 sequence: CASKASIGAHEQFF. CDR3 DNA: TGCGCCAGCAAAGCTTCTATAGGGGCTCATGAGCAGTTCTTC.

The table lists this clone with a few counts. V gene TRBV28 combines with J gene TRBJ1-4; D gene ambiguous. The CDR3 has 12 amino acids. Germline CDR1 MDHEN, CDR2 SYDVKM. V shed 8 bases and J shed 4 bases, with 8 bases lying between them. The CDR3 is CASERDNEKLFF. DNA for the CDR3: TGTGCCAGCGAGAGGGATAATGAAAAACTGTTTTTT.

This chain connects TRBV2 to TRBJ1-2, with no clear D. The CDR3 runs to 14 residues. Germline values: CDR1 SNHLY, CDR2 FYNNEI. With 5 bases removed from V and 4 bases from J, the gap between germline ends came to 14 bases. This CDR3 is CASSLQFSSYGYTF. The CDR3 DNA reads TGTGCCAGCAGTCTACAGTTTTCTTCCTATGGCTACACCTTC.

The chain recombines TRBV3-1 (or the pseudogene TRBV3-2) with TRBJ2-7, with 9 bases identical to TRBD1. The CDR3 loop spans 16 amino acids. Germline V gives CDR1 LGHDT, CDR2 YNNKEL (reference sequence). With V trimmed by 3 bases and J by 4 bases, 10 bases remained unmatched. CDR3 nucleotide sequence: TGTGCCAGCAGCCACGATTCCGGACAGGGGAGATACGAGCAGTACTTC. It is translated as CASSHDSGQGRYEQYF.